One sample yielded the 2 T cell receptor beta chains listed below, sequenced in a study of graft-versus-host responses after intestinal transplantation. The table came from immunoSEQ multiplex PCR; TCRdb's copy has only in-frame clones and leaves some out. This sample has 62,000 or so clones, with 90% to 95% found just once. Their specific antigens are unknown. The sequencing here drew on unstimulated CD8+ T cells sorted from spleen or lymph node cells, taken before transplant. The source of these receptors is a human donor who was the organ donor for an intestinal transplant.

This clone was counted between two and nine times. The V gene is TRBV15, the J gene TRBJ2-1; no clear D gene. Trimming removed 5 bases from V and 8 bases from J, with 19 bases in between. The germline V gene encodes CDR1 LNHNV and CDR2 YYDKDF (reference sequence). The CDR3 is 15 residues long. CDR3: CATSSAGSASDEQFF. CDR3 sequence (DNA): TGTGCCACCAGCTCGGCCGGATCAGCGAGCGATGAGCAGTTCTTC.

The chain recombines TRBV29-1 with TRBJ2-7, with 10 bases identical to TRBD1. The J segment lost 6 bases and the V segment lost 1 base, leaving 12 bases of the junction unmatched. The CDR3 runs to 16 residues. The germline V gene encodes CDR1 SQVTM and CDR2 ANQGSEA. DNA for the CDR3: TGCAGCGTTGAAGTTGTTGGACAGGGGGATTTCGGCGAGCAGTACTTC. As protein: CSVEVVGQGDFGEQYF.